The 2 T cell receptor beta chains listed next were all sequenced from one sample in a study of blood T cell repertoires in COVID-19. Some clones are missing from TCRdb's copy, which holds only in-frame ones; the method was immunoSEQ multiplex PCR. The sample lists some 200,000 clones, 80% to 90% seen once, with about 3.5% in the top ten. What was sequenced was PBMCs or T cells enriched from blood (not recorded which). The receptor source for this set is a woman younger than 30 in a cohort exposed to, infected with or recovered from COVID-19 (not recorded which).

The rearrangement uses TRBV14 and TRBJ2-7; D is perhaps TRBD1 (6 bases). The CDR3 spans 15 residues. The germline V gene has CDR1 SGHDN and CDR2 FVKESK. V was clipped by 0 bases and J by 2 bases, with 11 bases between them. Here the CDR3 DNA reads TGTGCCAGCAGCCAAGAGACGGACAGTGCCTACGAGCAGTACTTC. It translates to CASSQETDSAYEQYF. Together with reference TRBV14 and TRBJ2-7, the CDR3 gives the full variable domain: EAGVTQFPSHSVIEKGQTVTLRCDPISGHDNLYWYRRVMGKEIKFLLHFVKESKQDESGMPNNRFLAERTGGTYSTLKVQPAELEDSGVYFCASSQETDSAYEQYFGPGTRLTVT.

This clone was seen a single time. The chain has TRBV19 and TRBJ2-1, with 11 bases identical to TRBD1. The CDR3 totals 14 residues. Germline CDR1 is LNHDA and CDR2 is SQIVND (reference sequence). J gave up 8 bases and V 5 bases, and 5 bases lay outside the gene matches. CDR3 residues: CASSPWTGGDEQFF. The DNA for the CDR3 is TGTGCCAGTAGTCCGTGGACAGGGGGCGATGAGCAGTTCTTC.